The entry below describes one TCR beta chain. What it recognizes is unknown. The data were taken from a study of Graves' ophthalmopathy and Graves' hyperthyroidism. Thyroid ultrasound, orbital computed tomography, TRAb, serum thyroxine and clinical symptoms formed the basis of diagnosis. The PBMCs originated from approximately 10 ml of fresh peripheral blood. CDR3 size: 18 residues. Unmatched junction bases numbered 11, after V lost 2 bases and J lost 1 base. Germline CDR1 and CDR2: SGHTA and FQGNSA. CDR3 regions of TCR beta were amplified from RNA transcripts. HTBI primers were used in a first-round RT-PCR, which preceded a second-round multiplex PCR. TCRdb fed the multiplex PCR reads into MiXCR, producing one record per CDR3 protein. The sample has about 740,000 distinct CDR3 sequences; 40% are singletons. Study-wide results and limits: Thyroid clonotypes that were expanded above 0.001 frequency mostly also appeared in blood.

The clonotype comes from an adult man with Graves' ophthalmopathy. The chain has TRBV7-2 and TRBJ1-1; 9 bases line up with TRBD1. The sample was peripheral blood. The CDR3 sequence is CASSLIGWDRVKNTEAFF. The CDR3 DNA reads TGTGCCAGCAGCTTAATTGGATGGGACAGGGTAAAGAACACTGAAGCTTTCTTT.